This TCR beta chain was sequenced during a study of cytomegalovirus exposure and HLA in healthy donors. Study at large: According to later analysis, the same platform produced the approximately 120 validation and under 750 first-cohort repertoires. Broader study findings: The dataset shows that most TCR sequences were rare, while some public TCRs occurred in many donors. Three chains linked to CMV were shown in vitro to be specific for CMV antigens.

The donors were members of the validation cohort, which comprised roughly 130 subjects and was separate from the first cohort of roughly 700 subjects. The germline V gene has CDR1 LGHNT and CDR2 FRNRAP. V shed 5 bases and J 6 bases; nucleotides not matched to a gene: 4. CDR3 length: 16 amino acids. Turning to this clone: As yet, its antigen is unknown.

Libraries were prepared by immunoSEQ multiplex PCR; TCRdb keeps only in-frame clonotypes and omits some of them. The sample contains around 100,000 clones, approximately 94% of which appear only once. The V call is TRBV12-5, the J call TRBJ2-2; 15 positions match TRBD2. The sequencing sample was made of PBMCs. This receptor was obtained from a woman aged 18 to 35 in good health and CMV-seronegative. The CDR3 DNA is TGTGCTAGTGGTGGGACTAGCGGGGGGTCCGCCGGGGAGCTGTTTTTT. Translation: CASGGTSGGSAGELFF. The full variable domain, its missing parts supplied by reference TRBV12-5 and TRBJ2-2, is DARVTQTPRHKVTEMGQEVTMRCQPILGHNTVFWYRQTMMQGLELLAYFRNRAPLDDSGMPKDRFSAEMPDATLATLKIQPSEPRDSAVYFCASGGTSGGSAGELFFGEGSRLTVL.